These T cell receptor beta chains were read from a single sample in a study of blood T cell repertoires in COVID-19. The protocol was immunoSEQ multiplex PCR, while the TCRdb copy is restricted to in-frame clones and leaves out a portion. The sample includes under 300,000 clones, 70% to 80% of them seen just once. Material for sequencing was peripheral blood. These TCRs come from an elderly woman with acute or convalescent COVID-19. Both conserved end residues are part of each CDR3. Fields, in order: CDR3 DNA, CDR3 protein, clone size, D gene, V gene, J gene. A D gene is named only where the DNA matches it firmly. Clone size appears in some rows only: once, few, many, or a class for an expanded clone.

DNA: TGCGCCAGCAGCCAAGATCGGTTTAATTCACCCCTCCACTTT
CDR3: CASSQDRFNSPLHF
size: .
D: .
V: TRBV4-3
J: TRBJ1-6

DNA: TGCGCCAGCAGACAAACCCCATCGAATGGCTACACCTTC
CDR3: CASRQTPSNGYTF
size: few
D: .
V: TRBV10-2
J: TRBJ1-2

DNA: TGTGCCACGGGGACAGGAACAAATCTATATGGCTACACCTTC
CDR3: CATGTGTNLYGYTF
size: .
D: TRBD1
V: TRBV6-5
J: TRBJ1-2

DNA: TGTGCCAGCAGCTTAGATCACGGGGGTGGCAATGAGCAGTTCTTC
CDR3: CASSLDHGGGNEQFF
size: .
D: .
V: TRBV11-2
J: TRBJ2-1

DNA: TGTGCCAGCAGCTCTACGGGGGATTACTCTTCCTACGAGCAGTACTTC
CDR3: CASSSTGDYSSYEQYF
size: .
D: .
V: TRBV7-9
J: TRBJ2-7

DNA: TGTGCCAGCAGTTACTCGAGAGAATACTACACCTTC
CDR3: CASSYSREYYTF
size: few
D: .
V: TRBV6-5
J: TRBJ1-2

DNA: TGTGCCACCAGTGATCCCGGGAGGGAGACGCATGAGCAGTTCTTC
CDR3: CATSDPGRETHEQFF
size: .
D: TRBD2
V: TRBV24-1
J: TRBJ2-1

DNA: TGTGCCAGCAGTGCAAACAGGGGTTTAGGGCAGTACTTC
CDR3: CASSANRGLGQYF
size: .
D: TRBD1
V: TRBV12-3/TRBV12-4
J: TRBJ2-7

DNA: TGTGCCAGCACCAACTCGGACAGAAGATGGGAGCAGTACTTC
CDR3: CASTNSDRRWEQYF
size: .
D: .
V: TRBV6-6
J: TRBJ2-7

DNA: TGTGCCTGGAGTGAAATTCTAGCGGGAAGCTCCTACGAGCAGTACTTC
CDR3: CAWSEILAGSSYEQYF
size: .
D: TRBD2
V: TRBV30
J: TRBJ2-7

DNA: TGTGCCAGCTCACCCCCCGCTGCGGCCACCGGGGAGCTGTTTTTT
CDR3: CASSPPAAATGELFF
size: few
D: .
V: TRBV18
J: TRBJ2-2

DNA: TGTGCCAGCAGCCTCAGCGGGACTAGCGAGTACAATGAGCAGTTCTTC
CDR3: CASSLSGTSEYNEQFF
size: few
D: TRBD2
V: TRBV11-2
J: TRBJ2-1

DNA: TGTGCCAGCAGCCAACTAGCGGTACCCGGGGAGCTGTTTTTT
CDR3: CASSQLAVPGELFF
size: .
D: TRBD2
V: TRBV3-1/TRBV3-2
J: TRBJ2-2

DNA: TGTGCCAGCAGCCACTTCTACGAGCAGTACTTC
CDR3: CASSHFYEQYF
size: .
D: .
V: TRBV3-1/TRBV3-2
J: TRBJ2-7

DNA: TGTGCCAGCAGCACTCAGGCGTCGACAGGCCGTTTCTCCTACGAGCAGTACTTC
CDR3: CASSTQASTGRFSYEQYF
size: .
D: .
V: TRBV7-2
J: TRBJ2-7

DNA: TGTGCCAGCAGCTTCCGACAGTTGTATGGCTACACCTTC
CDR3: CASSFRQLYGYTF
size: .
D: .
V: TRBV11-2
J: TRBJ1-2

DNA: TGTGCCAGCAGTTACAGGGGGTTAATTTATGGCTACACCTTC
CDR3: CASSYRGLIYGYTF
size: .
D: .
V: TRBV6-6
J: TRBJ1-2

DNA: TGTGCCAGCAGCCCGAGAGGGACTAGCGACTACAATGAGCAGTTCTTC
CDR3: CASSPRGTSDYNEQFF
size: .
D: TRBD2
V: TRBV5-5
J: TRBJ2-1

DNA: TGTGCCAGCAGCCAAGCCCGGGGACAGGTCTATGGCTACACCTTC
CDR3: CASSQARGQVYGYTF
size: few
D: TRBD1
V: TRBV3-1/TRBV3-2
J: TRBJ1-2

DNA: TGTGCCAGTAGTTTCCGACTAGAAGAGACCCAGTACTTC
CDR3: CASSFRLEETQYF
size: .
D: .
V: TRBV19
J: TRBJ2-5

DNA: TGTGCCAGTAGTGCTCCGGGACTAGCGGTATCCACAGATACGCAGTATTTT
CDR3: CASSAPGLAVSTDTQYF
size: once
D: TRBD2
V: TRBV19
J: TRBJ2-3

DNA: TGTGCCAGCAGCGAGGGACAGGGTCGCGAAAAACTGTTTTTT
CDR3: CASSEGQGREKLFF
size: .
D: TRBD1
V: TRBV5-6
J: TRBJ1-4

DNA: TGTGCCAGCAGCCAGGGGGCGGAGAAAGAGACCCAGTACTTC
CDR3: CASSQGAEKETQYF
size: .
D: .
V: TRBV3-1/TRBV3-2
J: TRBJ2-5

DNA: TGTGCCAGCAGTTACTGGTATAGATCCTACGAGCAGTACTTC
CDR3: CASSYWYRSYEQYF
size: .
D: .
V: TRBV6-2/TRBV6-3
J: TRBJ2-7

DNA: TGTGCCAGCAGTCGCGGACAGGGGCACAACTATGGCTACACCTTC
CDR3: CASSRGQGHNYGYTF
size: .
D: TRBD1
V: TRBV6-5
J: TRBJ1-2

DNA: TGTGCCAGCTCACCAGACTCCCGGCGCTCTGGAAACACCATATATTTT
CDR3: CASSPDSRRSGNTIYF
size: .
D: .
V: TRBV18
J: TRBJ1-3

DNA: TGTGCCAGCAGCTTAGCTTCTAGCGGGGGGTATGAGACCCAGTACTTC
CDR3: CASSLASSGGYETQYF
size: .
D: TRBD2
V: TRBV7-2
J: TRBJ2-5

DNA: TGCGCCAGCAGCTCTAGCGGGATAGGGATAGATACGCAGTATTTT
CDR3: CASSSSGIGIDTQYF
size: .
D: TRBD2
V: TRBV5-1
J: TRBJ2-3

DNA: TGTGCCAGCAGTTTAGTGTCACTGAAAGCCTATGGCTACACCTTC
CDR3: CASSLVSLKAYGYTF
size: .
D: .
V: TRBV28
J: TRBJ1-2

DNA: TGTGCCAGCAGGACGGGGACAGTCCTTAATTCACCCCTCCACTTT
CDR3: CASRTGTVLNSPLHF
size: few
D: TRBD1
V: TRBV2
J: TRBJ1-6

DNA: TGTGCCAGCAGTCGGCAGGGGGTTTACGAGCAGTACTTC
CDR3: CASSRQGVYEQYF
size: few
D: TRBD1
V: TRBV5-5
J: TRBJ2-7

DNA: TGTGCCAGCAGCTTAGTAGGGGTCACGGACTATGGCTACACCTTC
CDR3: CASSLVGVTDYGYTF
size: few
D: .
V: TRBV7-2
J: TRBJ1-2

DNA: TGTGCCACCAGTGCCCATAACACCGGGGAGCTGTTTTTT
CDR3: CATSAHNTGELFF
size: .
D: .
V: TRBV24-1
J: TRBJ2-2

DNA: TGTGCCAGCTTCCCAGGGCTGATTAAGACAGTGAACACTGAAGCTTTCTTT
CDR3: CASFPGLIKTVNTEAFF
size: .
D: .
V: TRBV18
J: TRBJ1-1

DNA: TGCGCCAGCAGCCCTAACCAGGGTCGAAATCAGCCCCAGCATTTT
CDR3: CASSPNQGRNQPQHF
size: .
D: .
V: TRBV5-1
J: TRBJ1-5

DNA: TGTGCCAGCAGCTTAGAAGGACTAGCGGCGGGGGGAGCCAAAAACATTCAGTACTTC
CDR3: CASSLEGLAAGGAKNIQYF
size: .
D: TRBD2
V: TRBV13
J: TRBJ2-4

DNA: TGTGCCAGCTCACCACCCTTGCAAGCGGAGACCGGGGAGCTGTTTTTT
CDR3: CASSPPLQAETGELFF
size: .
D: .
V: TRBV18
J: TRBJ2-2

DNA: TGCGCCAGCAGCCCACACGGCCTAGCGGTCAATGAGCAGTTCTTC
CDR3: CASSPHGLAVNEQFF
size: .
D: TRBD2
V: TRBV5-1
J: TRBJ2-1

DNA: TGCGCCAGCAGCTTCCTGGGCTATGAGCAGTTCTTC
CDR3: CASSFLGYEQFF
size: .
D: .
V: TRBV5-1
J: TRBJ2-1

DNA: TGTGCCACCTCCGAGGGAGGCGGGAGCTCCTACAATGAGCAGTTCTTC
CDR3: CATSEGGGSSYNEQFF
size: .
D: TRBD2
V: TRBV24-1
J: TRBJ2-1

DNA: TGTGCCAGCAGTTCCCGGACTAGCGGGGGTGCGAACACCGGGGAGCTGTTTTTT
CDR3: CASSSRTSGGANTGELFF
size: .
D: TRBD2
V: TRBV27
J: TRBJ2-2

DNA: TGTGCCAGCAGCGAAGGACTAGCGGGGGTCTACGAGCAGTACTTC
CDR3: CASSEGLAGVYEQYF
size: few
D: TRBD2
V: TRBV7-2
J: TRBJ2-7

DNA: TGCGCCAGCAGCCCAGGGGTCTCTGGGGCCAACGTCCTGACTTTC
CDR3: CASSPGVSGANVLTF
size: .
D: .
V: TRBV5-1
J: TRBJ2-6

DNA: TGTGCTTCCCGGACAGGGGGAAGGGAGACCCAGTACTTC
CDR3: CASRTGGRETQYF
size: .
D: TRBD1
V: TRBV30
J: TRBJ2-5

DNA: TGTGCCAGCATAATTGGGACAGGATTAGGCTCTGGGGCCAACGTCCTGACTTTC
CDR3: CASIIGTGLGSGANVLTF
size: .
D: TRBD1
V: TRBV11-2
J: TRBJ2-6

DNA: TGCGCCAGCAGCTTGGAAGGGGTAGGGGACACTGAAGCTTTCTTT
CDR3: CASSLEGVGDTEAFF
size: .
D: .
V: TRBV5-1
J: TRBJ1-1

DNA: TGTGCCAGCAGCCCACAGGTTTACGAGCAGTACTTC
CDR3: CASSPQVYEQYF
size: once
D: .
V: TRBV7-9
J: TRBJ2-7

DNA: TGTGCCAGCAGCTATGGGCCTAGCGGGAGGGGAGACAAAAACATTCAGTACTTC
CDR3: CASSYGPSGRGDKNIQYF
size: .
D: TRBD2
V: TRBV5-6
J: TRBJ2-4

DNA: TGTGCCAGCTCACCACAAGCGCGGGTATCAGACGAGCAGTACTTC
CDR3: CASSPQARVSDEQYF
size: .
D: .
V: TRBV18
J: TRBJ2-7

DNA: TGTGCCAGCAGTTGGGGCGCCTCGGCCAAAAACATTCAGTACTTC
CDR3: CASSWGASAKNIQYF
size: .
D: .
V: TRBV27
J: TRBJ2-4

DNA: TGTGCCAGCAGCATACAAGGGACAGGGGTTCAGCCCCAGCATTTT
CDR3: CASSIQGTGVQPQHF
size: once
D: TRBD1
V: TRBV7-2
J: TRBJ1-5

DNA: TGTGCCAGCAGTTACGATCTAGCGAAGGGCGGGGAGCTGTTTTTT
CDR3: CASSYDLAKGGELFF
size: few
D: .
V: TRBV6-5
J: TRBJ2-2

DNA: TGTGCCAGCAGTCCGGGACTCGAATACAATGAGCAGTTCTTC
CDR3: CASSPGLEYNEQFF
size: .
D: .
V: TRBV6-5
J: TRBJ2-1

DNA: TGCGCCAGCAGCACCGGACAGGGACCTAACACTGAAGCTTTCTTT
CDR3: CASSTGQGPNTEAFF
size: few
D: TRBD1
V: TRBV5-1
J: TRBJ1-1

DNA: TGTGCCAGTAGTGCTGGAACAGGGGGCTATGGCTACACCTTC
CDR3: CASSAGTGGYGYTF
size: few
D: TRBD1
V: TRBV19
J: TRBJ1-2